These T cell receptor beta chains were read from a single sample in a study of blood T cell repertoires in COVID-19. Libraries were prepared by immunoSEQ multiplex PCR; TCRdb keeps only in-frame clonotypes and omits some of them. The table lists approximately 180,000 clones, about 84% of them singletons. The material sequenced was peripheral blood. These receptors were taken from a person between 65 and 79 years old with COVID-19, enrolled during active disease. CDR3s include the opening cysteine and the closing phenylalanine or tryptophan. A D gene is named only where the DNA matches it firmly. Expanded clones get a size class; other rows say once, few or many, or leave the size out.

NA | TRBJ2-1 | TRBD2 | TRBV5-4 | CASSSGLAGIDNEQFF | TGTGCCAGCAGCTCCGGACTAGCGGGGATTGACAATGAGCAGTTCTTC
NA | TRBJ2-1 | TRBD1 | TRBV7-2 | CASSLVRQGRAEQFF | TGTGCCAGCAGCTTAGTGCGACAGGGTCGGGCTGAGCAGTTCTTC
NA | TRBJ2-3 | TRBD2 | TRBV5-1 | CASSSLAGGRSTDTQYF | TGCGCCAGCAGCTCACTAGCGGGAGGGCGTAGCACAGATACGCAGTATTTT
NA | TRBJ1-6 | TRBD1 | TRBV19 | CASSPGTGRGAGSYNSPLHF | TGTGCCAGTAGTCCGGGGACAGGGAGAGGAGCAGGCTCCTATAATTCACCCCTCCACTTT
NA | TRBJ2-7 | NA | TRBV5-6 | CASSLVSGVHEQYF | TGTGCCAGCAGCTTGGTCTCCGGGGTCCACGAGCAGTACTTC
NA | TRBJ1-3 | TRBD1 | TRBV6-7 | CASSYSWDRGRGVGNTIYF | TGTGCCAGCAGTTACTCATGGGACAGGGGGCGCGGAGTTGGAAACACCATATATTTT
NA | TRBJ1-6 | TRBD1 | TRBV19 | CASSGQGSTPLHF | TGTGCCAGTAGCGGACAGGGGAGTACACCCCTCCACTTT
NA | TRBJ1-3 | NA | TRBV5-1 | CASSLNAGNTIYF | TGCGCCAGCAGCTTGAACGCGGGAAACACCATATATTTT
NA | TRBJ1-6 | NA | TRBV19 | CASSTHSGKNNSPLHF | TGTGCCAGTAGTACCCACTCGGGGAAGAATAATTCACCCCTCCACTTT
few | TRBJ2-7 | TRBD1 | TRBV7-2 | CASSQSGTGNYEQYF | TGTGCCAGCAGCCAGTCCGGGACAGGGAACTACGAGCAGTACTTC
NA | TRBJ1-2 | TRBD1 | TRBV12-3/TRBV12-4 | CASSLDRGFGYTF | TGTGCCAGCAGTTTAGACAGGGGGTTTGGCTACACCTTC
NA | TRBJ2-2 | TRBD2 | TRBV24-1 | CATSDLGLAGLHTGELFF | TGTGCCACCAGTGACCTGGGACTAGCGGGCTTGCACACCGGGGAGCTGTTTTTT
once | TRBJ1-5 | NA | TRBV6-1 | CASSEGTPGYQPQHF | TGTGCCAGCAGTGAAGGGACACCCGGTTATCAGCCCCAGCATTTT
NA | TRBJ1-1 | NA | TRBV18 | CASERTGVTEAFF | TGTGCCAGCGAAAGGACGGGGGTCACTGAAGCTTTCTTT
few | TRBJ2-5 | TRBD2 | TRBV5-1 | CASSPGLAGGWRAETQYF | TGCGCCAGCAGCCCTGGACTAGCGGGAGGATGGAGGGCAGAGACCCAGTACTTC
once | TRBJ2-7 | NA | TRBV12-3/TRBV12-4 | CASSYRAYEQYF | TGTGCCAGCAGTTACAGGGCCTACGAGCAGTACTTC
few | TRBJ1-1 | NA | TRBV27 | CASSLEGENTEAFF | TGTGCCAGCAGTTTAGAGGGGGAGAATACTGAAGCTTTCTTT
NA | TRBJ1-6 | TRBD1 | TRBV27 | CASSFHRGPSLQNNSPLHF | TGTGCCAGCAGTTTCCACAGGGGTCCATCACTCCAAAATAATTCACCCCTCCACTTT
NA | TRBJ2-3 | NA | TRBV18 | CASSPRLADTQYF | TGTGCCAGCTCACCACGCTTAGCCGATACGCAGTATTTT
few | TRBJ1-6 | NA | TRBV7-2 | CASESSGSPLHF | TGTGCCAGCGAGTCGAGTGGTTCACCCCTCCACTTT
NA | TRBJ1-5 | TRBD1 | TRBV7-9 | CASSPLGTVYSNQPQHF | TGTGCCAGCAGCCCACTTGGGACAGTTTATAGCAATCAGCCCCAGCATTTT
NA | TRBJ2-1 | TRBD2 | TRBV14 | CASSHHRMAGVAYNEQFF | TGTGCCAGCAGCCATCATCGCATGGCGGGAGTGGCCTACAATGAGCAGTTCTTC
NA | TRBJ2-7 | NA | TRBV2 | CASSIRGYEQYF | TGTGCCAGCAGTATCAGAGGCTACGAGCAGTACTTC
NA | TRBJ2-5 | NA | TRBV7-2 | CASSPRVGAETQYF | TGTGCCAGCAGCCCGCGCGTGGGGGCGGAGACCCAGTACTTC
once | TRBJ2-5 | NA | TRBV6-5 | CASRGQAYQETQYF | TGTGCCAGCCGAGGGCAGGCGTACCAAGAGACCCAGTACTTC
NA | TRBJ2-7 | TRBD1 | TRBV18 | CASSPQPGQGRHEQYF | TGTGCCAGCTCACCTCAACCGGGACAGGGGAGGCACGAGCAGTACTTC
NA | TRBJ1-5 | NA | TRBV14 | CASSQDLGARQHF | TGTGCCAGCAGCCAAGATTTAGGGGCACGCCAGCATTTT
NA | TRBJ2-4 | NA | TRBV7-8 | CASGEQKGGNIQYF | TGTGCCAGCGGCGAACAGAAAGGTGGCAACATTCAGTACTTC
NA | TRBJ2-7 | TRBD2 | TRBV27 | CASSLSSGILEQYF | TGTGCCAGCAGTTTAAGTAGCGGGATCTTAGAGCAGTACTTC
NA | TRBJ2-2 | TRBD2 | TRBV29-1 | CSVEGGLNTGELFF | TGCAGCGTTGAGGGGGGACTAAACACCGGGGAGCTGTTTTTT
NA | TRBJ2-5 | NA | TRBV11-2 | CASSLGVGLGGAIWETQYF | TGTGCCAGCAGCTTAGGTGTGGGTTTAGGCGGGGCGATTTGGGAGACCCAGTACTTC
NA | TRBJ1-2 | NA | TRBV6-5 | CASSYTSYGYTF | TGTGCCAGCAGCTACACTAGCTATGGCTACACCTTC
NA | TRBJ2-7 | NA | TRBV10-3 | CAISVDRSLPYEQYF | TGTGCCATCAGTGTTGACAGGTCATTACCCTACGAGCAGTACTTC
once | TRBJ2-1 | TRBD2 | TRBV3-1/TRBV3-2 | CASSLRASGGASSYNEQFF | TGTGCCAGCAGCCTCCGGGCTAGCGGGGGCGCCAGCTCCTACAATGAGCAGTTCTTC
NA | TRBJ2-5 | TRBD2 | TRBV25-1 | CASSEFGGETQYF | TGTGCCAGCAGTGAATTCGGGGGGGAGACCCAGTACTTC
NA | TRBJ2-1 | TRBD2 | TRBV7-3 | CASSLSGGSSYNEQFF | TGTGCCAGCAGCTTAAGTGGCGGGAGCTCCTACAATGAGCAGTTCTTC
NA | TRBJ2-4 | NA | TRBV11-2 | CASSLDLSRKLAKNIQYF | TGTGCCAGCAGCTTAGATCTTTCCAGGAAGCTAGCCAAAAACATTCAGTACTTC